Below are 20 T cell receptor beta chains sequenced from a single sample in a study of cytomegalovirus exposure and HLA in healthy donors. Primers: 60 Vbeta forward and 13 Jbeta reverse. The repertoire was sequenced with immunoSEQ multiplex PCR; TCRdb's copy has only in-frame clones and lacks some. The table has about 85,000 clones, about 80% seen once. The sample comprised PBMCs. These receptors were taken from a woman in her 50s in good health and CMV-seropositive.

This chain uses TRBV5-1 with TRBJ2-2, with 8 nucleotides matching TRBD1. The length of the CDR3 is 14 residues. Trimming cost V 4 bases and J 1 base; bases outside gene matches: 0. Germline CDR1 and CDR2: SGHRS and YFSETQ. The CDR3 is CASSGTGNTGELFF. As DNA, the CDR3 is TGCGCCAGCAGCGGGACAGGGAACACCGGGGAGCTGTTTTTT.

V is TRBV18 and J is TRBJ2-7, with D uncertain. V was trimmed by 4 bases and J by 0 bases, leaving 10 bases between them. CDR1 is KGHSH and CDR2 is LQKENI in the germline V gene. The CDR3 length is 14 residues. CDR3 sequence (DNA): TGTGCCAGCTCACTGACTGGAAGCTCCTACGAGCAGTACTTC. Protein product: CASSLTGSSYEQYF. The variable domain in full, completed from reference TRBV18 and TRBJ2-7, reads NAGVMQNPRHLVRRRGQEARLRCSPMKGHSHVYWYRQLPEEGLKFMVYLQKENIIDESGMPKERFSAEFPKEGPSILRIQQVVRGDSAAYFCASSLTGSSYEQYFGPGTRLTVT.

The V gene is TRBV15, the J gene TRBJ1-1, with TRBD1 matching 8 bases. CDR1 and CDR2 from the germline V gene are LNHNV and YYDKDF (reference sequence). The trim removed 5 bases at V and 2 bases at J, leaving 7 bases unmatched. The length of the CDR3 is 15 residues. The CDR3 reads CATSGQGGGNTEAFF. CDR3 DNA sequence: TGTGCCACCAGCGGACAGGGTGGGGGAAACACTGAAGCTTTCTTT.

The chain uses TRBV5-4 and TRBJ2-1; D gene unclear. Germline CDR1 SGHNT, CDR2 YYREEE (reference sequence). V dropped 3 bases and J dropped 7 bases, with 8 bases sitting between them. The CDR3 has 12 amino acids. CDR3 residues: CASSWANNEQFF. The DNA of the CDR3 is TGTGCCAGCAGCTGGGCCAATAATGAGCAGTTCTTC.

The V and J genes are TRBV28 and TRBJ1-2, with D unclear. Germline V gene data show CDR1 as MDHEN and CDR2 as SYDVKM. This CDR3 comprises 15 residues. V lost 2 bases to trimming and J lost 7 bases, with 17 bases between them. The CDR3 bases are TGTGCCAGCAGTTTAGCCTCGGTTTTGGGAGGTGGCTACACCTTC. Protein: CASSLASVLGGGYTF.

The chain is built from TRBV10-3 and TRBJ2-7, with 11 bases matching TRBD2. Losses at the gene ends were 6 bases for V and 2 bases for J; bases not matched to a gene: 6. The CDR3 is 15 amino acids. Germline V gene lookup returns CDR1 ENHRY and CDR2 SYGVKD. The CDR3 loop is CAIRSDSGGAYEQYF. DNA for the CDR3: TGTGCCATCAGGAGCGATAGCGGGGGGGCCTACGAGCAGTACTTC.

This chain uses TRBV27 with TRBJ2-1, with 7 bases aligning to TRBD1. The CDR3 has 15 amino acids. Germline lookup yields CDR1 MNHEY and CDR2 SMNVEV (reference sequence). V dropped 4 bases and J dropped 5; count of bases not matched to a gene: 8. The CDR3 bases are TGTGCCAGCAGTTCTGCCGGGACAGTCCACAATGAGCAGTTCTTC. This codes for CASSSAGTVHNEQFF.

The V call is TRBV5-1, the J call TRBJ1-1, with D possibly matching TRBD1 (5 bases). Germline V gene data show CDR1 as SGHRS and CDR2 as YFSETQ. CDR3 size: 14 residues. The ends were cut back, 4 bases at V and 3 bases at J, with 13 bases in the middle. CDR3 bases: TGCGCCAGCAGCATGATCCGGGGGGACACTGAAGCTTTCTTT. Amino acid sequence: CASSMIRGDTEAFF.

The CDR3 spells CASSLNSGGRTGELFF. Written as DNA, the CDR3 is TGTGCCAGCAGCTTAAATTCGGGAGGGAGGACCGGGGAGCTGTTTTTT. The chain is built from TRBV7-3 and TRBJ2-2; 8 nucleotides align to TRBD2. This CDR3 has 16 residues. V lost 1 base, J lost 5 bases, and 6 bases stayed unmatched. Germline loops: CDR1 SGHTA, CDR2 FQGTGA.

The sample holds a few counts of this clone. The V gene is TRBV2, the J gene TRBJ1-2; 8 positions match TRBD1. CDR3 length: 14 amino acids. With 6 bases clipped from V and 3 bases from J, the junction kept 6 bases outside the gene matches. From germline, CDR1 is SNHLY and CDR2 FYNNEI. Here the CDR3 DNA reads TGTGCCAGCAGGGGACAGGCACCTTACTATGGCTACACCTTC. Encoded protein: CASRGQAPYYGYTF. Full variable domain (outside the CDR3, taken from reference TRBV2 and TRBJ1-2): EPEVTQTPSHQVTQMGQEVILRCVPISNHLYFYWYRQILGQKVEFLVSFYNNEISEKSEIFDDQFSVERPDGSNFTLKIRSTKLEDSAMYFCASRGQAPYYGYTFGSGTRLTVV.

The CDR3 DNA reads TGTGCCAGCGGGGCGCATTTCGCTGAGCAGTTCTTC. Amino acid sequence: CASGAHFAEQFF. This chain connects TRBV2 to TRBJ2-1; D may be TRBD1 (5 bases). Per the germline V gene, CDR1 is SNHLY and CDR2 is FYNNEI. Trimming left V 8 bases short and J 9 bases short, with 14 bases between. The CDR3 runs to 12 residues.

This clone showed up just a few times. The chain carries TRBV13 and TRBJ1-4; D gene uncertain. The germline V gene encodes CDR1 PRHDT and CDR2 FYEKMQ (reference sequence). Deletions cut 6 bases from V and 5 bases from J, with 10 bases between. The CDR3 has 13 amino acids. The CDR3 loop is CASRSGGNEKLFF. CDR3 in DNA: TGTGCCAGCAGGTCAGGAGGGAATGAAAAACTGTTTTTT.

This rearrangement joins TRBV6-6 to TRBJ1-4; D is ambiguous. CDR1 and CDR2 from the germline V gene are MNHNY and SVGAGI (reference sequence). The V gene lost 0 bases and the J gene lost 5 bases, with 10 bases spanning the gap. The CDR3 sequence is 15 residues long. Here the CDR3 reads CASSYSLVTNEKLFF. The CDR3 nucleotides read TGTGCCAGCAGTTACTCTTTAGTTACCAATGAAAAACTGTTTTTT.

The chain couples TRBV4-1 to TRBJ1-2; no firm D call. CDR3 length: 12 residues. The V end was cut by 1 base, the J end by 8 bases, with 8 bases between. The germline gives CDR1 MGHRA, CDR2 YSYEKL. The CDR3 DNA sequence: TGCGCCAGCAGCCAAGTGATGAGCGGCTACACCTTC. Residues: CASSQVMSGYTF.

The CDR3 DNA sequence: TGCGCCAGCAGCCAGGGGGACAGCCACTCTGGGGCCAACGTCCTGACTTTC. Translation: CASSQGDSHSGANVLTF. The chain has TRBV4-1 and TRBJ2-6, with 7 positions matching TRBD1. CDR1 and CDR2 (germline): MGHRA, YSYEKL. Unmatched junction bases numbered 5, after V lost 3 bases and J lost 0 bases. The CDR3 extends over 17 amino acids.

V gene TRBV10-3 combines with J gene TRBJ2-3, with 12 nucleotides matching TRBD2. Trimming took 3 bases from V and 0 from J; bases not matched to a gene: 4. Germline V CDR1 and CDR2: ENHRY, SYGVKD. This CDR3 is built from 17 residues. CDR3: CAISETSGGISTDTQYF. The CDR3, as DNA: TGTGCCATCAGTGAAACTAGCGGGGGGATTAGCACAGATACGCAGTATTTT.

The J gene is TRBJ2-7, the V gene TRBV7-7; no reliable D call. The CDR3 loop spans 13 amino acids. Germline assignment: CDR1 SSHAT and CDR2 FNYEAQ (reference sequence). The CDR3 region has the DNA TGTGCTAGCAGCTTAGTTATAGACTACGAGCAGTACGTC. It codes for CASSLVIDYEQYV.

The genes are TRBV27 and TRBJ2-7; D is unclear. The germline V and J ends were trimmed by 4 bases and 6 bases, with 10 bases remaining between them. CDR1 MNHEY and CDR2 SMNVEV come from the germline V gene (reference sequence). CDR3 size: 12 residues. CDR3 residues: CASSSGGFEQYF. CDR3 in DNA: TGTGCCAGCAGTTCAGGTGGGTTCGAGCAGTACTTC.

For this clone: Relative to the germline gene, one junction end is altered; a read error may explain this. The chain recombines TRBV10-2 with TRBJ2-5, with 14 bases identical to TRBD2. This CDR3 has 17 residues. Germline values: CDR1 WSHSY, CDR2 SAAADI. The CDR3 reads CASSESRTSGRQATQYF. In nucleotides, the CDR3 is TGCGCCAGCAGTGAGTCGCGGACTAGCGGGAGGCAAGCGACCCAGTACTTC.

This clone was seen a few times. The gene calls are TRBV5-1 and TRBJ1-2; unclear D gene. CDR1 and CDR2 from the germline V gene are SGHRS and YFSETQ. Trimming took 2 bases from V and 8 from J, leaving 10 bases between them. CDR3 length equals 12 residues. The chain's CDR3 is CASSFSGEGYTF. CDR3 nucleotides: TGCGCCAGCAGCTTTAGCGGGGAGGGCTACACCTTC.